The 25 T cell receptor beta chains listed next were all sequenced from one sample in a study of blood T cells in healthy people across ages (dated by TCRdb to between 2015 and 2016). Library method: 5' RACE. Sequencing relied on an Illumina HiSeq 2500. A second PCR of roughly 6 to 11 cycles was performed with a sample-barcoded 5' primer and a J-beta primer mix. TCRdb ran its own pipeline on the public reads, namely fastp trimming at Q25 and MiXCR clone calling, and kept in-frame beta chains. For every CDR3 protein sequence, its rows merge into one entry that carries the most common genes and DNA. The sample has under 2,000,000 distinct CDR3 sequences on record, about 50% of them singletons. The biggest ten clones account for 2.1% of the sample. The specimen sequenced was blood. These receptors were taken from a woman in her forties in good health.

The gene calls are TRBV3-1 and TRBJ2-5; 9 nucleotides align to TRBD1. The tail of the sequence fits TRBJ2-7 better, so the J call may be wrong. Germline assignment: CDR1 LGHDT and CDR2 YNNKEL (reference sequence). The CDR3 is made up of 15 amino acids. CDR3 sequence (DNA): TGTGCCAGCAGCCCCCTCCGGGACAGGGTATACGAGCAGTACTTC. It encodes CASSPLRDRVYEQYF.

This clonotype was counted a few times. V usage is TRBV5-1 and J usage is TRBJ2-5; TRBD1 or TRBD2 may be the D gene (5 bases each). Trimming pared 4 bases from V and 1 base from J, leaving 14 bases between. Germline V gene data show CDR1 as SGHRS and CDR2 as YFSETQ. CDR3 size: 15 residues. In nucleotides, the CDR3 is TGCGCCAGCAGCCCCGCTCGGGGCCTCCAAGAGACCCAGTACTTC. It yields the protein CASSPARGLQETQYF.

This chain joins TRBV7-9 and TRBJ1-2, with D maybe TRBD1 (5 bases). With 7 bases removed from V and 10 bases from J, the gap between germline ends came to 16 bases. Germline V gene data show CDR1 as SEHNR and CDR2 as FQNEAQ (reference sequence). This CDR3 has 12 residues. This chain's CDR3 is CASNPRAHDYTF. CDR3 DNA: TGTGCCAGCAACCCCAGGGCCCATGACTACACCTTC.

This clonotype was observed a few times. The rearrangement joins TRBV6-1 to TRBJ1-2; possible D gene TRBD1, 6 bases. The CDR3 spans 15 residues. Per germline, CDR1 MNHNS and CDR2 SASEGT. V was cut by 8 bases and J by 5 bases, with 21 bases left in between. The CDR3 loop reads CASLAGAMMDYGYTF. CDR3 nucleotides: TGTGCCAGCCTAGCAGGGGCGATGATGGATTATGGCTACACCTTC.

The chain couples TRBV27 to TRBJ1-5; D ambiguous. Trimming removed 6 bases from V and 0 bases from J, with 12 bases in between. Germline CDR1 reads MNHEY; CDR2 reads SMNVEV (reference sequence). The CDR3 spans 15 residues. CDR3 sequence: CASSRDGLSNQPQHF. CDR3 DNA sequence: TGTGCCAGCAGCCGCGACGGGCTTAGCAATCAGCCCCAGCATTTT.

The chain employs TRBV9 and TRBJ1-2, with D tentatively TRBD1 (6 bases). Germline CDR1 is SGDLS and CDR2 is YYNGEE. The CDR3 spans 15 residues. V lost 2 bases and J 8 bases, leaving 19 bases between the germline ends. The CDR3 loop reads CASSVETGLPSGYTF. The CDR3 DNA reads TGTGCCAGCAGCGTGGAGACAGGTCTCCCGTCGGGCTACACCTTC.

V and J are TRBV13 and TRBJ1-4, with D possibly TRBD1 on 6 matching bases. V was shortened by 1 base and J by 7 bases, with 13 bases between the two germline ends. The CDR3 length is 15 residues. Germline V gives CDR1 PRHDT, CDR2 FYEKMQ (reference sequence). The CDR3: CASSLDRVRGEKLFF. DNA for the CDR3: TGTGCCAGCAGCTTAGACAGGGTCCGAGGTGAAAAACTGTTTTTT. Together with reference TRBV13 and TRBJ1-4, the CDR3 gives the full variable domain: AAGVIQSPRHLIKEKRETATLKCYPIPRHDTVYWYQQGPGQDPQFLISFYEKMQSDKGSIPDRFSAQQFSDYHSELNMSSLELGDSALYFCASSLDRVRGEKLFFGSGTQLSVL.

This clonotype was observed a handful of times. The chain carries TRBV7-2 and TRBJ2-1, with D possibly matching TRBD2 (6 bases). V was clipped by 7 bases and J by 6 bases, with 16 bases between them. The CDR3 has 14 residues. CDR1 and CDR2 (germline): SGHTA, FQGNSA. CDR3 protein: CASNPTSSRNEQFF. In nucleotides, the CDR3 is TGTGCCAGCAACCCGACTAGTTCGCGCAATGAGCAGTTCTTC.

The genes are TRBV4-3 and TRBJ2-5; D possibly corresponds to TRBD2 (5 bases). CDR1 LGHNA and CDR2 YSLEER come from the germline V gene. V gave up 1 base and J gave up 7 bases, with 16 bases separating them. This CDR3 has 15 amino acids. CDR3 region: CASSQGASVGGTQYF. In DNA, the CDR3 is TGCGCCAGCAGCCAAGGCGCTTCGGTAGGAGGGACCCAGTACTTC.

This chain uses TRBV6-1 with TRBJ1-1; no definite D call. Trimming shortened V by 5 bases and J by 7 bases, and 11 bases separated the two germline ends. This CDR3 is built from 12 residues. Germline values: CDR1 MNHNS, CDR2 SASEGT. The CDR3 DNA is TGTGCCAGCAGTCTACCATCCGTTGAAGCTTTCTTT. Protein sequence: CASSLPSVEAFF.

This clonotype has only a few counts. This chain uses TRBV4-3 with TRBJ2-1, with no clear D. This CDR3 comprises 13 residues. Trimming took off 1 base at V and 8 bases at J, with 9 bases between the two ends. Germline V gene data show CDR1 as LGHNA and CDR2 as YSLEER. The CDR3 is CASSQVQGHEQFF. In DNA form, the CDR3 reads TGCGCCAGCAGCCAAGTACAAGGTCATGAGCAGTTCTTC.

This sequence joins TRBV20-1 and TRBJ1-2; a possible D gene is TRBD1 (5 bases). V dropped 7 bases and J dropped 2 bases, with 17 bases sitting between them. Germline loops: CDR1 DFQATT, CDR2 SNEGSKA (reference sequence). This CDR3 is built from 14 residues. CDR3 protein: CSVLGTTINYGYTF. CDR3 DNA: TGCAGTGTGTTGGGGACCACGATCAACTATGGCTACACCTTC.

The V call is TRBV6-6, the J call TRBJ2-4; 7 bases agree with TRBD1. Germline CDR1 is MNHNY and CDR2 is SVGAGI (reference sequence). Trimming at V came to 5 bases and at J to 7 bases, leaving 8 bases not matched to a gene. The CDR3 covers 14 residues. The CDR3 region is CASSPGTEGNIQYF. In nucleotides, the CDR3 is TGTGCCAGCAGTCCGGGGACAGAGGGGAACATTCAGTACTTC.

The sample holds one count of this clonotype. This chain links TRBV14 with TRBJ2-2; D assignment may be TRBD1 or TRBD2 (5 bases each). Trimming took 1 base from V and 2 from J, leaving 17 bases between them. Germline values: CDR1 SGHDN, CDR2 FVKESK. The CDR3 has 18 residues. The CDR3 DNA is TGTGCCAGCAGCCAAGTTCTGTGGGGACGGGATAACACCGGGGAGCTGTTTTTT. Its translation: CASSQVLWGRDNTGELFF. Combining the CDR3 with reference TRBV14 and TRBJ2-2 gives the whole variable domain EAGVTQFPSHSVIEKGQTVTLRCDPISGHDNLYWYRRVMGKEIKFLLHFVKESKQDESGMPNNRFLAERTGGTYSTLKVQPAELEDSGVYFCASSQVLWGRDNTGELFFGEGSRLTVL.

In this sample, this clonotype turned up a few times. The chain couples TRBV5-1 to TRBJ2-1, with 8 bases identical to TRBD1. Trimming at V came to 1 base and at J to 8 bases, leaving 2 bases not matched to a gene. The germline V gene has CDR1 SGHRS and CDR2 YFSETQ. The CDR3 has 13 residues. CDR3 bases: TGCGCCAGCAGCTTGCAGGGGGCCGATGAGCAGTTCTTC. Protein: CASSLQGADEQFF.

This clonotype was recorded a few times. J is TRBJ2-3 and V is TRBV5-1, with TRBD1 identical over 8 bases. The junction had 5 bases not matched to a gene; V was cut back by 0 bases and J by 5 bases. The CDR3 extends over 15 amino acids. Germline CDR1 and CDR2: SGHRS and YFSETQ. The CDR3 DNA reads TGCGCCAGCAGCTTGGAGTACGACAGGGGAGATACGCAGTATTTT. Translated, it gives CASSLEYDRGDTQYF.

The CDR3 DNA sequence: TGTGCCAGCAGACTAGCCCCCTCGACAGGAAAGGAGACGCAGTATTTT. Amino acid sequence: CASRLAPSTGKETQYF. The V call is TRBV7-2, the J call TRBJ2-3, with D tentatively TRBD1 or TRBD2 (6 bases each). Germline V CDR1 and CDR2: SGHTA, FQGNSA. The CDR3 is 16 residues long. V was trimmed by 6 bases and J by 9 bases, leaving 25 bases between them. The full variable domain, with the rest looked up from reference TRBV7-2 and TRBJ2-3, is GAGVSQSPSNKVTEKGKDVELRCDPISGHTALYWYRQSLGQGLEFLIYFQGNSAPDKSGLPSDRFSAERTGGSVSTLTIQRTQQEDSAVYLCASRLAPSTGKETQYFGPGTRLTVL.

The chain is built from TRBV4-3 and TRBJ1-6, with D uncertain. This CDR3 is built from 17 residues. Trimming removed 4 bases from V and 0 bases from J, with 13 bases in between. Germline lookup yields CDR1 LGHNA and CDR2 YSLEER. CDR3 protein: CASSPSGSGSYNSPLHF. The CDR3 DNA follows: TGCGCCAGCAGCCCCTCAGGCAGCGGCTCCTATAATTCACCCCTCCACTTT.

The J gene is TRBJ1-6, the V gene TRBV7-9; D remains ambiguous. The V end lost 1 base, the J end lost 7 bases, and 11 bases lay between the germline ends. Looked up from germline, CDR1 is SEHNR and CDR2 is FQNEAQ (reference sequence). CDR3 length: 15 residues. In DNA form, the CDR3 reads TGTGCCAGCAGCTTAGTGAGCGGAACCAATTCACCCCTCCACTTT. Its translation is CASSLVSGTNSPLHF.

V gene TRBV20-1 combines with J gene TRBJ2-7, with TRBD1 identical over 8 bases. The end of the DNA is better explained by TRBJ2-5, so the J call may be wrong. CDR1 is DFQATT, CDR2 SNEGSKA, per germline (reference sequence). The CDR3 spans 14 residues. The CDR3 nucleotides are TGCAGTGCTAATAAACGGACAGGGTGGGAGACCCAGTACTTC. This translates into CSANKRTGWETQYF.

This clonotype was seen a few times. The chain is built from TRBV28 and TRBJ2-2, with D maybe TRBD2 (5 bases). Germline CDR1 reads MDHEN; CDR2 reads SYDVKM. The CDR3 extends over 12 amino acids. Trimming stripped 8 bases from V and 5 bases from J, with 9 bases between. The DNA for the CDR3 is TGTGCCAGCTATTCGGGAACCGGGGAGCTGTTTTTT. It codes for CASYSGTGELFF.

This sequence joins TRBV6-6 and TRBJ1-1; the D is unclear. The CDR3 is made up of 12 amino acids. Germline CDR1 is MNHNY and CDR2 is SVGAGI (reference sequence). The V end lost 7 bases, the J end lost 5 bases, and 11 bases lay between the germline ends. The CDR3 is CASTPLLTEAFF. The CDR3 DNA reads TGTGCCAGCACACCACTCCTGACTGAAGCTTTCTTT.

This chain links TRBV19 with TRBJ1-6, with 7 bases matching TRBD1. The V gene's germline CDR1 is LNHDA and CDR2 SQIVND (reference sequence). With V trimmed by 6 bases and J by 8 bases, 7 bases remained unmatched. The CDR3 has 14 amino acids. The CDR3 sequence is CASRRQGQHSPLHF. In DNA form, the CDR3 reads TGTGCCAGTAGACGACAGGGCCAGCATTCACCCCTCCACTTT.

The V and J genes are TRBV4-3 and TRBJ2-3; the match to TRBD2 covers 7 bases. V shed 0 bases and J 5 bases; nucleotides not matched to a gene: 5. CDR1 and CDR2 (germline): LGHNA, YSLEER. The CDR3 is 15 residues long. CDR3 residues: CASSQDGGGGDTQYF. In DNA form, the CDR3 reads TGCGCCAGCAGCCAAGATGGGGGGGGTGGAGATACGCAGTATTTT.

This clonotype turned up a few times. The V call is TRBV7-9, the J call TRBJ2-5; D gene ambiguous. Germline V gene data show CDR1 as SEHNR and CDR2 as FQNEAQ (reference sequence). The CDR3 extends over 15 amino acids. V was shortened by 3 bases and J by 4 bases, with 15 bases between the two germline ends. The CDR3 bases are TGTGCCAGCAGCTTTTCTAGAGCTTTCGGAGAGACCCAGTACTTC. Protein product: CASSFSRAFGETQYF.